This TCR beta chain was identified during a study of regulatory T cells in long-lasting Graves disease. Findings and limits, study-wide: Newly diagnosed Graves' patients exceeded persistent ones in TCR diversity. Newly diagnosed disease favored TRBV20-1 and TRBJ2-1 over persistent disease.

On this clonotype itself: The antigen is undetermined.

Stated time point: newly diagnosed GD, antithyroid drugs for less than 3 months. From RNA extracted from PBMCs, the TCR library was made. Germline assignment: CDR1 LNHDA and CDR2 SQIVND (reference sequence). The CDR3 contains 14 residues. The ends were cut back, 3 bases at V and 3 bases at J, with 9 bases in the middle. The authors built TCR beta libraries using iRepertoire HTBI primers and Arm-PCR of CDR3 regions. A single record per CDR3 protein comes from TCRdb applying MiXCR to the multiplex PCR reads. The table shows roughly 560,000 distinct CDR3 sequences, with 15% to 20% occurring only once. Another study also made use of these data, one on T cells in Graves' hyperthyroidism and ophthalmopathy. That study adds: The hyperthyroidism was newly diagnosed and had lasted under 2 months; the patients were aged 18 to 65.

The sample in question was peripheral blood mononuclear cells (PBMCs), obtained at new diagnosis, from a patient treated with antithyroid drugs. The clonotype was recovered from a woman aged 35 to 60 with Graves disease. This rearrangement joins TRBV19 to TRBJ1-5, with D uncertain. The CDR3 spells CASSIYVINQPQHF. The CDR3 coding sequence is TGTGCCAGTAGTATCTATGTTATCAATCAGCCCCAGCATTTT.